These 17 T cell receptor beta chains share one sample of origin, sequenced in a study of blood T cell repertoires in COVID-19. Clones were sequenced by immunoSEQ multiplex PCR, and TCRdb holds only the in-frame ones, with some missing. Of about 360,000 clones in the sample, approximately 86% are singletons; the top ten hold less than 9%. The source material was peripheral blood. These receptors were taken from a woman aged 55-75 years with COVID-19, enrolled during active disease.

J is TRBJ1-1 and V is TRBV12-3 or TRBV12-4; TRBD1 is a possible D gene (6 bases). The ends were cut back, 8 bases at V and 6 bases at J, with 16 bases in the middle. The CDR3 length is 13 residues. The CDR3 loop is CASGEGVTPEAFF. As DNA, the CDR3 is TGTGCCAGCGGTGAGGGGGTGACCCCTGAAGCTTTCTTT.

V usage is TRBV4-1 and J usage is TRBJ2-3; 10 bases map to TRBD2. The germline V gene encodes CDR1 MGHRA and CDR2 YSYEKL. CDR3 length: 19 amino acids. Losses at the gene ends were 2 bases for V and 1 base for J; bases not matched to a gene: 12. The CDR3 spells CASSQRRTLTSGGTDTQYF. The CDR3 region has the DNA TGCGCCAGCAGCCAACGGAGGACTCTCACTAGCGGGGGCACAGATACGCAGTATTTT.

V usage is TRBV12-3 or TRBV12-4 and J usage is TRBJ1-3; D is ambiguous. V was shortened by 3 bases and J by 2 bases, with 2 bases between the two germline ends. The CDR3 is 12 residues long. DNA for the CDR3: TGTGCCAGCAGTTTTACTGGAAACACCATATATTTT. It codes for CASSFTGNTIYF.

The chain is built from TRBV30 and TRBJ1-1, with D perhaps TRBD1 (6 bases). V lost 4 bases, J lost 8 bases, and 20 bases lay in between. Germline values: CDR1 GTSNPN, CDR2 SVGIG (reference sequence). The CDR3 loop spans 14 amino acids. CDR3 nucleotide sequence: TGTGCCTGGATGAGCATGATACGGACAGAAGAAGCTTTCTTT. Protein: CAWMSMIRTEEAFF.

The chain has TRBV5-1 and TRBJ2-1; TRBD2 might be the D (6 bases). V was trimmed by 2 bases and J by 4 bases, leaving 13 bases between them. Germline CDR1 SGHRS, CDR2 YFSETQ. The CDR3 is 15 residues long. This chain's CDR3 is CASSLTGDVYNEQFF. The CDR3 nucleotides are TGCGCCAGCAGCTTAACGGGGGACGTTTACAATGAGCAGTTCTTC.

The CDR3 loop is CASSVARDRNNEQFF. CDR3 nucleotide sequence: TGTGCCAGCAGCGTAGCCCGGGACAGAAACAATGAGCAGTTCTTC. The rearrangement uses TRBV9 and TRBJ2-1; 7 bases align to TRBD1. Germline CDR1 reads SGDLS; CDR2 reads YYNGEE. The CDR3 is 15 residues long. V lost 0 bases and J lost 5; bases outside the gene matches: 5.

This chain links TRBV5-1 with TRBJ1-6, with TRBD1 as a possible D gene (5 bases). Between the trimmed V and J ends, which lost 1 base and 8 bases, there was a span of 13 bases. The CDR3 runs to 15 residues. Per germline, CDR1 SGHRS and CDR2 YFSETQ. Here the CDR3 reads CASSLFGGSDSPLHF. In DNA form, the CDR3 reads TGCGCCAGCAGCTTGTTCGGGGGTTCTGATTCACCCCTCCACTTT.

The chain combines TRBV20-1 with TRBJ1-5; TRBD1 aligns across 7 bases. The V gene's germline CDR1 is DFQATT and CDR2 SNEGSKA (reference sequence). CDR3 length equals 15 residues. J was trimmed by 0 bases and V by 3 bases; bases with no gene match: 5. The CDR3 reads CSASGTADSNQPQHF. The CDR3 DNA reads TGCAGTGCTAGTGGGACAGCTGATAGCAATCAGCCCCAGCATTTT.

A word on this clone: Other nucleotide sequences in the sample specify the same CDR3. The chain uses TRBV7-9 and TRBJ1-1; D perhaps matches TRBD1 (5 bases). This CDR3 has 12 amino acids. Germline loops: CDR1 SEHNR, CDR2 FQNEAQ (reference sequence). V gave up 6 bases and J gave up 4 bases, with 9 bases separating them. The DNA for the CDR3 is TGTGCCAGCAGTCGCGGGGGCACTGAAGCTTTCTTT. Encoded protein: CASSRGGTEAFF.

This chain joins TRBV19 and TRBJ2-2; D might be TRBD2 (5 bases). V was trimmed by 4 bases and J by 2 bases, leaving 8 bases between them. Germline loops: CDR1 LNHDA, CDR2 SQIVND (reference sequence). This CDR3 is 14 amino acids long. CDR3 protein: CASSTRENTGELFF. CDR3 bases: TGTGCCAGTAGTACGAGGGAAAACACCGGGGAGCTGTTTTTT.

This clone was recorded once. In DNA form, the CDR3 reads TGTGCCAGCAGCTTAGGGTCGGGGAGCGCTTACTACGAGCAGTACTTC. This codes for CASSLGSGSAYYEQYF. The V gene is TRBV7-2, the J gene TRBJ2-7; tentatively, D is TRBD2 (5 bases). Per germline, CDR1 SGHTA and CDR2 FQGNSA. This CDR3 has 16 amino acids. V was clipped by 1 base and J by 3 bases, with 16 bases between them.

This rearrangement joins TRBV30 to TRBJ2-5, with D possibly being TRBD2 (6 bases). Trimming removed 1 base from V and 9 bases from J, with 15 bases in between. The germline CDR1 and CDR2 sequences are GTSNPN and SVGIG (reference sequence). This CDR3 spans 13 amino acids. DNA of the CDR3: TGTGCCTGGAGTGGGACCGCCTGGGGGGCCCAGTACTTC. This gives the protein CAWSGTAWGAQYF.

The V call is TRBV7-2, the J call TRBJ2-1, with 9 bases matching TRBD2. With 10 bases clipped from V and 1 base from J, the junction kept 5 bases outside the gene matches. Germline V CDR1 and CDR2: SGHTA, FQGNSA. The CDR3 totals 14 residues. The CDR3 loop is CATLAGGSYNEQFF. The CDR3 nucleotides are TGTGCCACACTAGCGGGTGGGTCCTACAATGAGCAGTTCTTC.

The chain carries TRBV9 and TRBJ1-1; TRBD1 is a possible D gene (6 bases). Trimming took 3 bases from V and 7 from J, leaving 13 bases between them. The CDR3 contains 13 residues. Germline lookup yields CDR1 SGDLS and CDR2 YYNGEE. CDR3 nucleotides: TGTGCCAGCAGCGAAACAGGGTACGGTGAAGCTTTCTTT. Encoded protein: CASSETGYGEAFF.

The V and J genes are TRBV7-2 and TRBJ2-1; 10 positions agree with TRBD2. J was trimmed by 4 bases and V by 2 bases; bases with no gene match: 5. This CDR3 is built from 16 residues. Germline CDR1 and CDR2: SGHTA and FQGNSA. CDR3 in DNA: TGTGCCAGCAGCTTATTTCTAGCGGGAGAGTACAATGAGCAGTTCTTC. This sequence encodes CASSLFLAGEYNEQFF.

J is TRBJ2-1 and V is TRBV4-1, with TRBD2 matching over 9 bases. Germline V gene sequence: CDR1 MGHRA, CDR2 YSYEKL. Trimming took 1 base from V and 3 from J; bases not matched to a gene: 10. The CDR3 contains 18 residues. CDR3 sequence: CASSQVPSSGGFYNEQFF. CDR3 nucleotides: TGCGCCAGCAGCCAAGTCCCCAGCAGCGGGGGGTTCTACAATGAGCAGTTCTTC.

The V gene is TRBV7-8, the J gene TRBJ2-1; D perhaps matches TRBD1 (5 bases). The germline gives CDR1 SGHVS, CDR2 FQNEAQ. This CDR3 spans 16 amino acids. Trimming took off 1 base at V and 5 bases at J, with 15 bases between the two ends. Here the CDR3 DNA reads TGTGCCAGCAGCTTAGGACAGTCCCCTCCGAACAATGAGCAGTTCTTC. Its protein is CASSLGQSPPNNEQFF.